The clone carrying this TCR beta chain showed up many times. The antigen remains undetermined. From germline, CDR1 is SGDLS and CDR2 YYNGEE. The CDR3 extends over 16 amino acids. The V and J ends lost 0 bases and 4 bases respectively, with 17 bases between them. Amplification yielded TCR beta CDR3 regions, with RNA transcripts as the source. TCR CDR3 underwent first-round RT-PCR with the HTBI primer set. Each CDR3 protein gets one entry after TCRdb re-called the multiplex PCR reads with MiXCR. The data show about 600,000 distinct CDR3 sequences, around 14% seen once. The sample comes from a study of T cells in Graves' hyperthyroidism and ophthalmopathy. Study-level findings and limits: Most clonotypes expanded in the thyroid (above 0.001) were also present in blood.

The chain links TRBV9 to TRBJ2-7, with D possibly being TRBD1 (6 bases). Specimen: blood. This clonotype originated in a woman aged 18-29 years with Graves' ophthalmopathy. CDR3 DNA sequence: TGTGCCAGCAGCGTAGGGAAACGGACAGAGGCTTACGAGCAGTACTTC. Translated, it gives CASSVGKRTEAYEQYF.